The sequence of this T cell receptor beta chain was determined in a study of blood T cell repertoires in COVID-19. On the study more broadly: The samples span acute and convalescent COVID-19 from the United States, Italy and Spain.

The CDR3 runs 15 residues. Germline lookup yields CDR1 LNHDA and CDR2 SQIVND (reference sequence). Between the trimmed V and J ends, which lost 5 bases and 2 bases, there was a span of 15 bases. The repertoire was sequenced with immunoSEQ multiplex PCR; TCRdb's copy has only in-frame clones and lacks some. The table records roughly 190,000 clones, around 85% of them present only once. The receptor was isolated from an older woman with COVID-19, enrolled during active disease. This chain links TRBV19 with TRBJ1-2, with no clear D. The sequenced sample consisted of peripheral blood. CDR3 in amino acids: CASSHPRGTNYGYTF. Here the CDR3 DNA reads TGTGCCAGTAGTCACCCTCGAGGAACGAACTATGGCTACACCTTC.